These 24 T cell receptor beta chains were sequenced from one sample in a study of spatial heterogeneity in lung cancer (dated by TCRdb to the late 2010s). Per the publication, the time point label means: sample taken at primary tumor resection. TCR sequencing used whole RNA extracted from tumor and nontumor lung tissue, or from cryopreserved PBMC samples, without cell sorting. Receptors were amplified or captured by 5' RACE. Reads for this sample came from a NextSeq 500. TCRdb reprocessing: public reads trimmed at Q25 with fastp, clones called with MiXCR, in-frame beta chains kept. Each CDR3 protein gets just one entry, which takes the most common genes and DNA from the rows behind it. The sample table records 55,000 to 75,000 distinct CDR3 sequences; about 8% of these occur just once. The ten largest account for about 14% of the sample. This sample comprised PBMCs, obtained at surgery. The origin of the receptors is a female donor with early-stage non-small cell lung cancer.

This chain links TRBV11-2 with TRBJ1-4; D is undetermined. Deletions cut 0 bases from V and 6 bases from J, with 14 bases between. This CDR3 comprises 16 residues. Germline CDR1 is SGHAT and CDR2 is FQNNGV. CDR3 loop: CASSLDLNSGYEKLFF. DNA for the CDR3: TGTGCCAGCAGCTTAGATCTGAACAGCGGATATGAAAAACTGTTTTTT.

Worth noting for this clonotype: Its ends do not fully match the called genes, so a read error is possible. As DNA, the CDR3 is TGTGCTAGCAGCTTACAAAGCGGGGGGCAAGGGGAGCAGTTCTTC. Translated, it gives CASSLQSGGQGEQFF. The chain is built from TRBV7-7 and TRBJ2-1, with 9 bases that match TRBD2. Germline CDR1 reads SSHAT; CDR2 reads FNYEAQ (reference sequence). The CDR3 covers 15 residues.

In its sample, this clonotype was seen a few times. CDR3 in DNA: TGCGCCAGCACCACAGGGGATACAGATACGCAGTATTTT. Residues: CASTTGDTDTQYF. This rearrangement joins TRBV5-1 to TRBJ2-3, with 7 bases lining up with TRBD1. CDR1 is SGHRS and CDR2 is YFSETQ in the germline V gene. The CDR3 sequence is 13 residues long. J gave up 3 bases and V 6 bases, and 4 bases lay outside the gene matches.

This chain links TRBV2 with TRBJ2-5, with 12 bases lining up with TRBD2. In germline, CDR1 is SNHLY, CDR2 FYNNEI. This CDR3 has 16 residues. V lost 6 bases and J lost 6; bases outside the gene matches: 11. CDR3 DNA: TGTGCCAGCAGCGCCCGACTAGCGGGAGACATCAAGACCCAGTACTTC. It specifies CASSARLAGDIKTQYF. Combining the CDR3 with reference TRBV2 and TRBJ2-5 gives the whole variable domain EPEVTQTPSHQVTQMGQEVILRCVPISNHLYFYWYRQILGQKVEFLVSFYNNEISEKSEIFDDQFSVERPDGSNFTLKIRSTKLEDSAMYFCASSARLAGDIKTQYFGPGTRLLVL.

With regard to this clonotype: Being one base from a much bigger clone, this may be a read error. This chain connects TRBV5-4 to TRBJ2-1, with 11 bases fitting TRBD1. Germline V lookup: CDR1 SGHNT, CDR2 YYREEE (reference sequence). The CDR3 sequence is 15 residues long. CDR3 nucleotides: TGTGTCAGCAGCGGGGACAGGGGGAACTACAATGAGCAGTTCTTC. Translating it yields CVSSGDRGNYNEQFF.

This clonotype was seen ten or more times. J is TRBJ2-7 and V is TRBV5-1, with D possibly being TRBD2 (6 bases). Trimming left V 9 bases short and J 6 bases short, with 22 bases between. In germline, CDR1 is SGHRS, CDR2 YFSETQ. The CDR3 is 14 residues long. The CDR3 nucleotides are TGCGCCACCTCCCTCGCGGGGAAGGGAACCGAGCAGTACTTC. Its translation is CATSLAGKGTEQYF.

This clonotype showed up many times. The CDR3 loop is CASSLSPAGASNEQFF. For the CDR3, the DNA is TGTGCCAGCAGTTTATCGCCAGCGGGAGCTAGTAATGAGCAGTTCTTC. The chain joins TRBV27 to TRBJ2-1; 8 bases map to TRBD2. CDR1 and CDR2 (germline): MNHEY, SMNVEV (reference sequence). The CDR3 sequence is 16 residues long. With 0 bases clipped from V and 7 bases from J, the junction kept 8 bases outside the gene matches.

The rearrangement uses TRBV29-1 and TRBJ2-3; D remains unclear. Germline loops: CDR1 SQVTM, CDR2 ANQGSEA. Trimming took 6 bases from V and 0 from J, leaving 7 bases between them. The CDR3 is 12 residues long. CDR3 protein: CSVQPSTDTQYF. The DNA for the CDR3 is TGCAGCGTACAACCTAGCACAGATACGCAGTATTTT.

The sample holds many counts of this clonotype. The CDR3 spells CASKLENTGELFF. CDR3 nucleotides: TGTGCCAGCAAACTCGAGAACACCGGGGAGCTGTTTTTT. The chain combines TRBV2 with TRBJ2-2; D gene ambiguous. V was trimmed by 7 bases and J by 1 base, leaving 7 bases between them. This CDR3 contains 13 residues. Germline assignment: CDR1 SNHLY and CDR2 FYNNEI.

This clonotype was counted at least ten times. This chain links TRBV5-6 with TRBJ1-6; tentative D call: TRBD1 (6 bases). Deletions cut 4 bases from V and 6 bases from J, with 11 bases between. The length of the CDR3 is 14 residues. Germline CDR1 and CDR2: SGHDT and YYEEEE. CDR3 in amino acids: CASSRGQLNSPLHF. The CDR3 DNA follows: TGTGCCAGCAGCCGAGGACAGCTTAATTCACCCCTCCACTTT. Full variable domain (remainder filled in from reference TRBV5-6 and TRBJ1-6): DAGVTQSPTHLIKTRGQQVTLRCSPKSGHDTVSWYQQALGQGPQFIFQYYEEEERQRGNFPDRFSGHQFPNYSSELNVNALLLGDSALYLCASSRGQLNSPLHFGNGTRLTVT.

This clonotype turned up a few times. The chain couples TRBV20-1 to TRBJ1-5; D is uncertain. In germline, CDR1 is DFQATT, CDR2 SNEGSKA (reference sequence). V was shortened by 0 bases and J by 9 bases, with 18 bases between the two germline ends. This CDR3 region has 15 residues. The CDR3 spells CSARDKVGVWAPQHF. The CDR3 nucleotides are TGCAGTGCTAGAGATAAGGTCGGGGTTTGGGCGCCCCAGCATTTT.

This clonotype was counted ten times or more. The chain couples TRBV24-1 to TRBJ2-3; D might be TRBD1 (5 bases). CDR1 is KGHDR, CDR2 SFDVKD, per germline. The CDR3 is made up of 17 amino acids. V was clipped by 2 bases and J by 3 bases, with 17 bases between them. CDR3 DNA sequence: TGTGCCACCAGTGATTGGGTGGGGCCAGGGCGGACAGATACGCAGTATTTT. This sequence encodes CATSDWVGPGRTDTQYF.

There are a few counts of this clonotype. The genes are TRBV4-1 and TRBJ1-3, with D perhaps TRBD1 (6 bases). The germline gives CDR1 MGHRA, CDR2 YSYEKL. V was cut by 4 bases and J by 4 bases, with 11 bases left in between. This CDR3 has 14 residues. CDR3 sequence reads: CASSPLGQGNTIYF. CDR3 nucleotide sequence: TGCGCCAGCAGCCCACTTGGACAGGGAAACACCATATATTTT.

This clonotype turned up a few times. The CDR3 region is CASTLTWDRGGNYGYTF. CDR3 in DNA: TGTGCCAGCACCCTTACGTGGGACAGGGGAGGAAACTATGGCTACACCTTC. The rearrangement joins TRBV6-5 to TRBJ1-2; 10 nucleotides line up with TRBD1. Trimming at V came to 7 bases and at J to 2 bases, leaving 13 bases not matched to a gene. The CDR3 loop spans 17 amino acids. Germline V lookup: CDR1 MNHEY, CDR2 SVGAGI.

This clonotype was counted only a few times. The chain is built from TRBV9 and TRBJ1-5; D possibly corresponds to TRBD1 (5 bases). CDR1 is SGDLS and CDR2 is YYNGEE in the germline V gene. The V gene lost 0 bases and the J gene lost 7 bases, with 11 bases spanning the gap. The CDR3 has 14 amino acids. CDR3 protein: CASSVAGNMQPQHF. The CDR3 DNA is TGTGCCAGCAGCGTAGCAGGGAATATGCAGCCCCAGCATTTT. The complete variable domain, with remaining parts taken from reference TRBV9 and TRBJ1-5, reads DSGVTQTPKHLITATGQRVTLRCSPRSGDLSVYWYQQSLDQGLQFLIQYYNGEERAKGNILERFSAQQFPDLHSELNLSSLELGDSALYFCASSVAGNMQPQHFGDGTRLSIL.

In this sample, this clonotype turned up many times. The rearrangement links TRBV4-1 to TRBJ1-6, with 8 bases fitting TRBD1. The CDR3 has 15 amino acids. Trimming cost V 2 bases and J 4 bases; bases outside gene matches: 1. Germline V gives CDR1 MGHRA, CDR2 YSYEKL. The chain's CDR3 is CASSQRQGYNSPLHF. The CDR3 region has the DNA TGCGCCAGCAGCCAAAGACAGGGGTATAATTCACCCCTCCACTTT.

Ten or more counts support this clonotype. The chain couples TRBV12-3 or TRBV12-4 to TRBJ2-3; TRBD2 matches 7 bases. This CDR3 is built from 15 residues. With V trimmed by 5 bases and J by 0 bases, 5 bases remained unmatched. The CDR3 bases are TGTGCCAGCAGTCCCACTAGCGTAAGCACAGATACGCAGTATTTT. Translated, it gives CASSPTSVSTDTQYF.

V gene TRBV20-1 combines with J gene TRBJ2-4; 13 bases map to TRBD2. In germline, CDR1 is DFQATT, CDR2 SNEGSKA (reference sequence). Trimming removed 1 base from V and 1 base from J; junction bases left unmatched: 4. The CDR3 consists of 17 residues. Here the CDR3 reads CSARVGLAGAAKNIQYF. CDR3 bases: TGCAGTGCTAGAGTCGGACTAGCGGGAGCGGCCAAAAACATTCAGTACTTC.

This clonotype appeared a few times. The CDR3 region has the DNA TGCGCCAGCAGACGAGACAGGGAAAGCTCCTACGAGCAGTACTTC. Translation: CASRRDRESSYEQYF. This chain links TRBV5-1 with TRBJ2-7, with 7 bases aligning to TRBD1. The germline V gene has CDR1 SGHRS and CDR2 YFSETQ. There are 15 residues in the CDR3. Unmatched junction bases numbered 8, after V lost 5 bases and J lost 0 bases.

This clonotype turned up a few times. The chain links TRBV2 to TRBJ1-2; D uncertain. This CDR3 has 12 residues. Looked up from germline, CDR1 is SNHLY and CDR2 is FYNNEI. The V end was cut by 4 bases, the J end by 4 bases, with 7 bases between. DNA for the CDR3: TGTGCCAGCAGTGCCCGCGCCTATGGCTACACCTTC. This encodes CASSARAYGYTF.

This clonotype was seen many times. The chain employs TRBV12-3 or TRBV12-4 and TRBJ2-5; a possible D gene is TRBD2 (6 bases). V was clipped by 4 bases and J by 3 bases, with 12 bases between them. The CDR3 length is 14 residues. The CDR3 protein is CASSYVGGEETQYF. CDR3 nucleotides: TGTGCCAGCAGTTACGTCGGGGGAGAAGAGACCCAGTACTTC.

This clonotype came up a few times. The rearrangement links TRBV20-1 to TRBJ2-1; 7 nucleotides line up with TRBD2. CDR1 is DFQATT, CDR2 SNEGSKA, per germline (reference sequence). There are 17 residues in the CDR3. V shed 0 bases, J shed 8 bases, and the junction held 16 bases outside the gene matches. CDR3 in amino acids: CSARDLRGSSGQHEQFF. The CDR3 DNA reads TGCAGTGCTAGAGATCTACGGGGCTCTAGCGGCCAGCATGAGCAGTTCTTC.

This clonotype was detected many times. The V call is TRBV28, the J call TRBJ2-7, with D perhaps matching TRBD2 (5 bases). With 0 bases removed from V and 6 bases from J, the gap between germline ends came to 6 bases. The CDR3 runs 12 residues. From germline, CDR1 is MDHEN and CDR2 SYDVKM. The CDR3 loop reads CASSLWLAEQYF. The CDR3, as DNA: TGTGCCAGCAGTTTATGGCTAGCCGAGCAGTACTTC.

The chain couples TRBV9 to TRBJ2-7; 13 positions agree with TRBD2. J lost 5 bases, V lost 4 bases, and 15 bases had no gene match. Looked up from germline, CDR1 is SGDLS and CDR2 is YYNGEE. This CDR3 is built from 18 residues. CDR3 DNA: TGTGCCAGCAGCCTAGGACTAGCGGGAGCCCTAGGATCGGACGAGCAGTACTTC. As protein: CASSLGLAGALGSDEQYF. The full variable domain, completed using reference TRBV9 and TRBJ2-7, is DSGVTQTPKHLITATGQRVTLRCSPRSGDLSVYWYQQSLDQGLQFLIQYYNGEERAKGNILERFSAQQFPDLHSELNLSSLELGDSALYFCASSLGLAGALGSDEQYFGPGTRLTVT.